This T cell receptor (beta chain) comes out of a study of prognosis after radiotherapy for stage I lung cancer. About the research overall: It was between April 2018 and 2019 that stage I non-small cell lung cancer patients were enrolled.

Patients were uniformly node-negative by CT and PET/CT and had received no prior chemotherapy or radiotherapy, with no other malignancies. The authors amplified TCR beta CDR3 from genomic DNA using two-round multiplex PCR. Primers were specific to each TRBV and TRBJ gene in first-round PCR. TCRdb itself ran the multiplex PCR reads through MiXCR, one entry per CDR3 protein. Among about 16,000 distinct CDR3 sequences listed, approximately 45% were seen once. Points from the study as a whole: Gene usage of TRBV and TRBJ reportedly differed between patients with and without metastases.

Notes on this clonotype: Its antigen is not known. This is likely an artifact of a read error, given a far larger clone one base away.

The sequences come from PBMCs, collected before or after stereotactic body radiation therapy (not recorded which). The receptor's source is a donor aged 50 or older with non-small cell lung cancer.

In DNA form, the CDR3 reads TGTGCCAACAGTGGTCTGAGACAGGGATCAGGAAACACCATATATTTT. Amino acid sequence: CANSGLRQGSGNTIYF. The rearrangement links TRBV6-6 to TRBJ1-3, with 7 bases aligning to TRBD1. The CDR3 is 16 amino acids. Germline values: CDR1 MNHNY, CDR2 SVGAGI (reference sequence).